A single sample is the source of the 23 T cell receptor beta chains below, sequenced in a study of shared clonotypes between healthy human individuals. CD45RO-negative, CCR7-positively selected cells formed the naive CD8 fraction, excluding terminally differentiated effector memory CD45RA+ cells. Only in-frame clones appear in the TCRdb table, and some are missing; sequencing was by immunoSEQ multiplex PCR. Here the sample spans more than 2 million clones, about 95% being singletons. Material for sequencing was naive CD8+ T cells sorted from blood. These receptors were collected from a man in his late teens or twenties in good health.

V and J are TRBV2 and TRBJ1-1, with D maybe TRBD1 (5 bases). The CDR3 totals 12 residues. V lost 3 bases and J lost 11, with 13 bases in between. Germline CDR1 and CDR2: SNHLY and FYNNEI. DNA for the CDR3: TGTGCCAGCAGTGACAACCGGGGGTTGGCTTTCTTT. As protein: CASSDNRGLAFF. Based on the CDR3 plus reference TRBV2 and TRBJ1-1, the full variable domain is EPEVTQTPSHQVTQMGQEVILRCVPISNHLYFYWYRQILGQKVEFLVSFYNNEISEKSEIFDDQFSVERPDGSNFTLKIRSTKLEDSAMYFCASSDNRGLAFFGQGTRLTVV.

The rearrangement joins TRBV6-5 to TRBJ2-7; 9 bases line up with TRBD2. The CDR3 runs 13 residues. Germline trimming cut 8 bases from V and 6 bases from J; bases unmatched to any gene: 8. CDR1 and CDR2 from the germline V gene are MNHEY and SVGAGI. CDR3 residues: CASLMAGGGEQYF. CDR3 bases: TGTGCCAGCCTGATGGCGGGAGGGGGCGAGCAGTACTTC.

CDR3: CASSVERAGTNYGYTF. For the CDR3, the DNA is TGTGCCAGCAGCGTAGAGAGGGCAGGTACTAACTATGGCTACACCTTC. The chain combines TRBV9 with TRBJ1-2; D not certain. V was cut by 0 bases and J by 0 bases, with 12 bases left in between. The CDR3 consists of 16 residues. CDR1 is SGDLS and CDR2 is YYNGEE in the germline V gene.

The rearrangement joins TRBV6-6 to TRBJ2-7; D might be TRBD2 (6 bases). The CDR3 is made up of 14 amino acids. CDR1 and CDR2 from the germline V gene are MNHNY and SVGAGI (reference sequence). The V and J ends lost 3 bases and 3 bases respectively, with 12 bases between them. The CDR3 sequence is CASSYGGDLYEQYF. In nucleotides, the CDR3 is TGTGCCAGCAGTTATGGAGGGGACCTCTACGAGCAGTACTTC.

The chain has TRBV27 and TRBJ1-4; maybe TRBD1 (6 bases). CDR3 length: 13 residues. Germline V gives CDR1 MNHEY, CDR2 SMNVEV (reference sequence). The ends were cut back, 10 bases at V and 3 bases at J, with 12 bases in the middle. The chain's CDR3 is CATRTAPNEKLFF. CDR3 DNA sequence: TGTGCCACCCGGACAGCGCCTAATGAAAAACTGTTTTTT.

This sequence joins TRBV23-1 and TRBJ2-5, with D unclear. TRBV23-1 is given ORF status, its function remaining uncertain. V gave up 1 base and J gave up 4 bases, with 16 bases separating them. CDR3 length equals 16 residues. The CDR3 region has the DNA TGCGCCAGCAGTCAATTCAAGCCTAAAGCTGCAGAGACCCAGTACTTC. It is translated as CASSQFKPKAAETQYF.

V and J are TRBV7-9 and TRBJ1-5; D is undetermined. The germline V gene has CDR1 SEHNR and CDR2 FQNEAQ (reference sequence). The CDR3 runs to 12 residues. V lost 5 bases to trimming and J lost 12 bases, with 14 bases between them. DNA for the CDR3: TGTGCCAGCAGCCCCCTTAACGGGGTCCAGCATTTT. Translated, it gives CASSPLNGVQHF.

This chain uses TRBV27 with TRBJ2-5, with a weak D call TRBD1 (5 bases). The CDR3 extends over 15 amino acids. Germline values: CDR1 MNHEY, CDR2 SMNVEV (reference sequence). V gave up 0 bases and J gave up 3 bases, with 11 bases separating them. CDR3 loop: CASSLSSGLEETQYF. DNA of the CDR3: TGTGCCAGCAGTTTATCTTCAGGGTTGGAAGAGACCCAGTACTTC.

V and J are TRBV4-1 and TRBJ1-1; TRBD1 matches at 8 bases. Germline assignment: CDR1 MGHRA and CDR2 YSYEKL. CDR3 length: 14 amino acids. V was pared by 0 bases and J by 6 bases, with 3 bases of the junction left unmatched. CDR3 sequence: CASSQEQGGPEAFF. The DNA of the CDR3 is TGCGCCAGCAGCCAAGAACAGGGGGGACCTGAAGCTTTCTTT.

The sample holds one count of this clone. The chain couples TRBV30 to TRBJ2-3; no reliable D call. The CDR3 contains 12 residues. Germline V gene lookup returns CDR1 GTSNPN and CDR2 SVGIG (reference sequence). V was shortened by 5 bases and J by 1 base, with 7 bases between the two germline ends. The CDR3 DNA follows: TGTGCCTGGCACCTAGGCACAGATACGCAGTATTTT. Its protein is CAWHLGTDTQYF.

This chain connects TRBV13 to TRBJ1-6; 8 nucleotides line up with TRBD1. V shed 5 bases, J shed 10 bases, and the junction held 13 bases outside the gene matches. CDR3 length: 16 amino acids. The germline V gene has CDR1 PRHDT and CDR2 FYEKMQ (reference sequence). CDR3 bases: TGTGCCAGCAGCCTCAATATGGACAGGGACAGGTCACCCCTCCACTTT. The encoded protein is CASSLNMDRDRSPLHF.

The V call is TRBV2, the J call TRBJ1-6, with a weak D call TRBD1 (5 bases). From germline, CDR1 is SNHLY and CDR2 FYNNEI. The CDR3 is 15 amino acids. V was clipped by 3 bases and J by 8 bases, with 14 bases between them. In DNA, the CDR3 is TGTGCCAGCAGTGATGTGGGGGGGGAGCATTCACCCCTCCACTTT. This encodes CASSDVGGEHSPLHF.

V gene TRBV15 combines with J gene TRBJ2-7; 9 nucleotides match TRBD1. The germline gives CDR1 LNHNV, CDR2 YYDKDF (reference sequence). There are 16 residues in the CDR3. The ends lost 3 bases at V and 1 base at J; junction bases unmatched: 7. The CDR3 sequence: CATSRLTGGVSYEQYF. Here the CDR3 DNA reads TGTGCCACCAGCAGGTTGACAGGGGGGGTATCCTACGAGCAGTACTTC.

The rearrangement links TRBV29-1 to TRBJ1-2, with 8 bases lining up with TRBD1. Looked up from germline, CDR1 is SQVTM and CDR2 is ANQGSEA. Trimming took 6 bases from V and 5 from J; bases not matched to a gene: 14. The CDR3 runs to 15 residues. The CDR3 here is CSVGPGQEGGYGYTF. The DNA for the CDR3 is TGCAGCGTAGGACCGGGACAGGAAGGTGGATATGGCTACACCTTC.

The CDR3 spells CASSAQPGLAGDTQYF. In DNA form, the CDR3 reads TGTGCCAGCAGCGCACAACCGGGACTAGCTGGAGATACGCAGTATTTT. The chain joins TRBV9 to TRBJ2-3, with 9 bases lining up with TRBD2. The CDR3 is 16 residues long. With 3 bases clipped from V and 5 bases from J, the junction kept 10 bases outside the gene matches. CDR1 SGDLS and CDR2 YYNGEE come from the germline V gene.

The chain is built from TRBV7-9 and TRBJ2-7; possible D gene TRBD1, 5 bases. Germline loops: CDR1 SEHNR, CDR2 FQNEAQ (reference sequence). There are 15 residues in the CDR3. The V gene lost 5 bases and the J gene lost 2 bases, with 16 bases spanning the gap. The chain's CDR3 is CASSPPTGSAYEQYF. The CDR3 DNA follows: TGTGCCAGCAGCCCACCCACAGGATCAGCCTACGAGCAGTACTTC.

The table lists this clone with a few counts. The chain carries TRBV19 and TRBJ1-4; 9 bases map to TRBD1. V lost 7 bases and J lost 13; bases outside the gene matches: 4. Germline assignment: CDR1 LNHDA and CDR2 SQIVND (reference sequence). The CDR3 is 11 amino acids. The CDR3 loop reads CASTEGQGLFF. DNA for the CDR3: TGTGCCAGTACAGAGGGACAGGGACTGTTTTTT.

Notes on this clone: Other DNA sequences in the same sample also yield this CDR3. The J gene is TRBJ1-1, the V gene TRBV29-1, with D hard to call. Germline V gene sequence: CDR1 SQVTM, CDR2 ANQGSEA. The V gene lost 5 bases and the J gene lost 1 base, with 5 bases spanning the gap. The CDR3 runs 11 residues. In nucleotides, the CDR3 is TGCAGCGTTCGGACGAACACTGAAGCTTTCTTT. Amino acid sequence: CSVRTNTEAFF.

The genes are TRBV7-2 and TRBJ1-5; D might be TRBD1 (5 bases). CDR1 and CDR2 (germline): SGHTA, FQGNSA. V was shortened by 0 bases and J by 1 base, with 19 bases between the two germline ends. The CDR3 loop spans 19 amino acids. CDR3 sequence (DNA): TGTGCCAGCAGCTTAGCGGGGGGACGAAATATTTTAAGCAATCAGCCCCAGCATTTT. Translating it yields CASSLAGGRNILSNQPQHF.

The chain joins TRBV7-6 to TRBJ2-7, with TRBD1 identical over 9 bases. Per germline, CDR1 SGHVS and CDR2 FNYEAQ. CDR3 length equals 16 residues. V trimming: 5 bases; J trimming: 5 bases; junction bases outside the gene matches: 13. The CDR3 bases are TGTGCCAGCAGCAACTGGGGTCCGGGACAGGGAAACGAGCAGTACTTC. Translating gives CASSNWGPGQGNEQYF.

Regarding this clone: This specimen includes other DNA sequences encoding the same CDR3. V is TRBV5-1 and J is TRBJ1-3; no firm D call. CDR3 length equals 15 residues. The germline V gene encodes CDR1 SGHRS and CDR2 YFSETQ. Deletions cut 4 bases from V and 0 bases from J, with 11 bases between. The CDR3: CASSLEGASGNTIYF. For the CDR3, the DNA is TGCGCCAGCAGCCTAGAGGGCGCCTCTGGAAACACCATATATTTT.

The genes are TRBV7-9 and TRBJ1-3, with D perhaps TRBD1 (5 bases). V dropped 4 bases and J dropped 1 base, with 11 bases sitting between them. The CDR3 spans 15 residues. Germline CDR1 and CDR2: SEHNR and FQNEAQ (reference sequence). CDR3 amino acids: CASSSAGLSGNTIYF. The CDR3 DNA reads as TGTGCCAGCAGCTCGGCAGGGCTTTCTGGAAACACCATATATTTT.

Details on this clone: At the DNA level, this CDR3 is encoded by other sequences in the same sample as well. V usage is TRBV7-9 and J usage is TRBJ1-1; 7 nucleotides align to TRBD1. CDR1 is SEHNR and CDR2 is FQNEAQ in the germline V gene (reference sequence). V dropped 3 bases and J dropped 4; count of bases not matched to a gene: 5. This CDR3 has 14 residues. CDR3 residues: CASSLTGPGTEAFF. The CDR3 coding sequence is TGTGCCAGCAGCTTGACAGGGCCGGGCACTGAAGCTTTCTTT. Variable domain in full (rest from reference TRBV7-9 and TRBJ1-1): DTGVSQNPRHKITKRGQNVTFRCDPISEHNRLYWYRQTLGQGPEFLTYFQNEAQLEKSRLLSDRFSAERPKGSFSTLEIQRTEQGDSAMYLCASSLTGPGTEAFFGQGTRLTVV.